This T cell receptor (beta chain) was captured by sequencing in a study of cytomegalovirus exposure and HLA in healthy donors. This CDR3 has 14 residues. The primer mix had 60 Vbeta and 13 Jbeta primers. Some clones are missing from TCRdb's copy, which holds only in-frame ones; the method was immunoSEQ multiplex PCR. The sample records some 130,000 clones, just under 80% being singletons. What was sequenced was PBMCs. The source of this sequence is a man younger than 40 in good health. The chain carries TRBV21-1 and TRBJ2-7; the table's D call of TRBD1 was not tested on the DNA. TRBV21-1 is reported as a pseudogene. The CDR3 is CASSKGGLAYEQYF. DNA of the CDR3: TGTGCCAGCAGCAAAGGGGGGCTTGCCTACGAGCAGTACTTC.